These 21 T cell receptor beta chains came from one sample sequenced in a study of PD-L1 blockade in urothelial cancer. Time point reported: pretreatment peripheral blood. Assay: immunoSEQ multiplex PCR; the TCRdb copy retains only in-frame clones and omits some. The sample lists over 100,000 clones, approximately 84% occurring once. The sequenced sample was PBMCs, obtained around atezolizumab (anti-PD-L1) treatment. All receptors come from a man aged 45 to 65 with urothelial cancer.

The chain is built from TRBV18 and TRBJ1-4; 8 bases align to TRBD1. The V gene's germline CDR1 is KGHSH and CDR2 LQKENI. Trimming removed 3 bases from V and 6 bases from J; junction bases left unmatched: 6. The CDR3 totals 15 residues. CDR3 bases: TGTGCCAGCTCACCTACTCAGGGGGCGGATGAAAAACTGTTTTTT. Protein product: CASSPTQGADEKLFF.

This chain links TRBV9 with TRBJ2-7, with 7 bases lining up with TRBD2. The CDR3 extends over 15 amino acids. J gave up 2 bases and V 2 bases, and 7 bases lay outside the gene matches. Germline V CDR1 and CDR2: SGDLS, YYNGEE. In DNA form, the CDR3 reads TGTGCCAGCAGCGTGGCCGGGACTACGACCTACGAGCAGTACTTC. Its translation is CASSVAGTTTYEQYF.

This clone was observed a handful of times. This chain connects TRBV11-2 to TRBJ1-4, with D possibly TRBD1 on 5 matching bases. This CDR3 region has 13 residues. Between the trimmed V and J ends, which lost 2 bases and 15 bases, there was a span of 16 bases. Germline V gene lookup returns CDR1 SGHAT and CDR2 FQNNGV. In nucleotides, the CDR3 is TGTGCCAGCAGCTTAAAGGGAGGGGTGGTGGTGTTTTTT. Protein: CASSLKGGVVVFF.

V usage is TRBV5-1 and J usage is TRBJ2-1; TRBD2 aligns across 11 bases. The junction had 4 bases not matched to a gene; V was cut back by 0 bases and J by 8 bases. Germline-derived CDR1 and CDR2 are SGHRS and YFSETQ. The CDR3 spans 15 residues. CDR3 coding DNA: TGCGCCAGCAGCTTGGTTACTAGCGGGGGACATGAGCAGTTCTTC. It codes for CASSLVTSGGHEQFF.

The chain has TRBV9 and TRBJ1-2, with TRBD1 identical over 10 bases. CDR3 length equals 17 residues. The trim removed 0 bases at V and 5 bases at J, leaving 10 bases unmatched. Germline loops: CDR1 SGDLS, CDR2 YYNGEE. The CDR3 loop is CASSVGGTGDGLYGYTF. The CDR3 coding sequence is TGTGCCAGCAGCGTAGGCGGGACAGGGGACGGCTTATATGGCTACACCTTC.

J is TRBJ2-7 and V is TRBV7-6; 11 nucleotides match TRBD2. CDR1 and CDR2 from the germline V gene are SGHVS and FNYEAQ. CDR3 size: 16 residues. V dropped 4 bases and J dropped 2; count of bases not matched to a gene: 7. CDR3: CASSSYTTSGAYEQYF. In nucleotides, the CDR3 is TGTGCCAGCAGCTCCTACACGACTAGCGGGGCCTACGAGCAGTACTTC. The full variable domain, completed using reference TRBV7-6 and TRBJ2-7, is GAGVSQSPRYKVTKRGQDVALRCDPISGHVSLYWYRQALGQGPEFLTYFNYEAQQDKSGLPNDRFSAERPEGSISTLTIQRTEQRDSAMYRCASSSYTTSGAYEQYFGPGTRLTVT.

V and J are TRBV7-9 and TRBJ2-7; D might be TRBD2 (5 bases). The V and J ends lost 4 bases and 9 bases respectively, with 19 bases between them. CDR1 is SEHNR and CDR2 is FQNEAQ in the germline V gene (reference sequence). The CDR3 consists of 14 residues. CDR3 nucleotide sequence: TGTGCCAGCAGCTCGTCAGCGGTTGTGTCTTGGCAGTACTTC. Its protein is CASSSSAVVSWQYF. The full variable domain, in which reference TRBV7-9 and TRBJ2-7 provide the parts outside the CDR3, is DTGVSQNPRHKITKRGQNVTFRCDPISEHNRLYWYRQTLGQGPEFLTYFQNEAQLEKSRLLSDRFSAERPKGSFSTLEIQRTEQGDSAMYLCASSSSAVVSWQYFGPGTRLTVT.

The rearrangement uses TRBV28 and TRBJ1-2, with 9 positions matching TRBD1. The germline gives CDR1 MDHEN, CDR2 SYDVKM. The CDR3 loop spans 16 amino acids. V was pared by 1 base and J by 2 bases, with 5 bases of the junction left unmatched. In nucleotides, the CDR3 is TGTGCCAGCAGTTTATCCCGGACAGGGGTCAACTATGGCTACACCTTC. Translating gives CASSLSRTGVNYGYTF.

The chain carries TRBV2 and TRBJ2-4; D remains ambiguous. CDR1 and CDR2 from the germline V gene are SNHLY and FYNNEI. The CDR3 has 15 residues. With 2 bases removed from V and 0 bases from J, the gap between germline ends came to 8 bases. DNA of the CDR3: TGTGCCAGCAGTGAATCTAGATTAGCCAAAAACATTCAGTACTTC. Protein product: CASSESRLAKNIQYF.

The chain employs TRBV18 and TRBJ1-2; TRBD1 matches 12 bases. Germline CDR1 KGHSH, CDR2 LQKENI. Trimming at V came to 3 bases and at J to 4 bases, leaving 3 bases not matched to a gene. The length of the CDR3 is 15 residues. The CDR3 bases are TGTGCCAGCTCACCCGGGACAGGGGGCGGCTATGGCTACACCTTC. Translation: CASSPGTGGGYGYTF.

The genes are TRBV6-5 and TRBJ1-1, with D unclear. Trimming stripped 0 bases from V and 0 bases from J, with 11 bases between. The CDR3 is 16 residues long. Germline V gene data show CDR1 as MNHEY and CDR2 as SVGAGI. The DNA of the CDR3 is TGTGCCAGCAGTTACTCGAGGTCCCATCTGAACACTGAAGCTTTCTTT. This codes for CASSYSRSHLNTEAFF.

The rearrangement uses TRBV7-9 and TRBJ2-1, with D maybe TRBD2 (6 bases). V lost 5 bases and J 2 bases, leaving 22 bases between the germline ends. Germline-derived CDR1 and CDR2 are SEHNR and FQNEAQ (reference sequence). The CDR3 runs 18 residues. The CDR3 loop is CASSAPRPRGKPYNEQFF. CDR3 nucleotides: TGTGCCAGCAGCGCTCCCCGGCCGCGGGGTAAACCCTACAATGAGCAGTTCTTC.

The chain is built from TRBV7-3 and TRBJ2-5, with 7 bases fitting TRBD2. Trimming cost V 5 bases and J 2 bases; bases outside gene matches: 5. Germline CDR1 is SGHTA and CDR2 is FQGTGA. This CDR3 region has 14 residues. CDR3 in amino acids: CASSLPGLQETQYF. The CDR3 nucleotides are TGTGCCAGCAGCCTGCCGGGACTACAAGAGACCCAGTACTTC.

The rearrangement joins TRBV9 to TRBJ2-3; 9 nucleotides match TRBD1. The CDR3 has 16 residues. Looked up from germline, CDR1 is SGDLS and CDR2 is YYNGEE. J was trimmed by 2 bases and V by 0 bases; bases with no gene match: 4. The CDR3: CASSVAGQGTTDTQYF. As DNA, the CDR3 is TGTGCCAGCAGCGTAGCGGGACAGGGAACCACAGATACGCAGTATTTT.

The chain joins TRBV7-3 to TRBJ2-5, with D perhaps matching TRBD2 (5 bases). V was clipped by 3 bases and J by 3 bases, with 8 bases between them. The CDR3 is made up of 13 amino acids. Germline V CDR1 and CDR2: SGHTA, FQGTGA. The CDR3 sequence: CASSLSGKETQYF. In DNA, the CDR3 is TGTGCCAGCAGCTTGTCGGGAAAAGAGACCCAGTACTTC. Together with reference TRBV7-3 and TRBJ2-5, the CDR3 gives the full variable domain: GAGVSQTPSNKVTEKGKYVELRCDPISGHTALYWYRQSLGQGPEFLIYFQGTGAADDSGLPNDRFFAVRPEGSVSTLKIQRTERGDSAVYLCASSLSGKETQYFGPGTRLLVL.

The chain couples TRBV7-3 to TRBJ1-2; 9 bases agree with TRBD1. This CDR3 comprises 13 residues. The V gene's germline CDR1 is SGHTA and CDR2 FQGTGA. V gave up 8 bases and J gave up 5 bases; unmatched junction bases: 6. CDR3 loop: CASGTGTGYGYTF. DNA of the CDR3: TGTGCCAGCGGCACCGGGACAGGGTATGGCTACACCTTC.

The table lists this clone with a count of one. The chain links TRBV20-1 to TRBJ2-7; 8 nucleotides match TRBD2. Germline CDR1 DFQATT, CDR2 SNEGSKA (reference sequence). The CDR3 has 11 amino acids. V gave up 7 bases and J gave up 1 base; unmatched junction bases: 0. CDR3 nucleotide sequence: TGCAGTGTAGCGGGATCCTACGAGCAGTACTTC. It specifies CSVAGSYEQYF.

This CDR3 is CASSPGTPGYEQYF. CDR3 sequence (DNA): TGTGCCAGCAGTCCTGGGACACCCGGCTACGAGCAGTACTTC. The rearrangement links TRBV28 to TRBJ2-7, with TRBD1 as a possible D gene (6 bases). CDR1 and CDR2 (germline): MDHEN, SYDVKM. The ends were cut back, 5 bases at V and 3 bases at J, with 14 bases in the middle. There are 14 residues in the CDR3.

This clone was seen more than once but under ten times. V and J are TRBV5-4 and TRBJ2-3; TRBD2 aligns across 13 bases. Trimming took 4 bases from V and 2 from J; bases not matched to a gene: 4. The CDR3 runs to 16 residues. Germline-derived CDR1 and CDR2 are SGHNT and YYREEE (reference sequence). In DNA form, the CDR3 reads TGTGCCAGCAGCGCCGGGACTAGCGGGGTCACAGATACGCAGTATTTT. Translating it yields CASSAGTSGVTDTQYF.

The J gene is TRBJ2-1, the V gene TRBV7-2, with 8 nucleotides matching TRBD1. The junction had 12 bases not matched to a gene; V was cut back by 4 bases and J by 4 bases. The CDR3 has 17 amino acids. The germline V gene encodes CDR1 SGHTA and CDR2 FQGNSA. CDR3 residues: CASSSWRWQGAYNEQFF. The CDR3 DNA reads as TGTGCCAGCAGCTCCTGGCGATGGCAGGGGGCATACAATGAGCAGTTCTTC.

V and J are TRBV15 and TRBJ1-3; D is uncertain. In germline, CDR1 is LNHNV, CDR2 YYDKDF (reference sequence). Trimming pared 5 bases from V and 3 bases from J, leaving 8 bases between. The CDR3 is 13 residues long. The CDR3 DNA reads TGTGCCACCAGCTCTCGTTTTGGAAACACCATATATTTT. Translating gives CATSSRFGNTIYF.